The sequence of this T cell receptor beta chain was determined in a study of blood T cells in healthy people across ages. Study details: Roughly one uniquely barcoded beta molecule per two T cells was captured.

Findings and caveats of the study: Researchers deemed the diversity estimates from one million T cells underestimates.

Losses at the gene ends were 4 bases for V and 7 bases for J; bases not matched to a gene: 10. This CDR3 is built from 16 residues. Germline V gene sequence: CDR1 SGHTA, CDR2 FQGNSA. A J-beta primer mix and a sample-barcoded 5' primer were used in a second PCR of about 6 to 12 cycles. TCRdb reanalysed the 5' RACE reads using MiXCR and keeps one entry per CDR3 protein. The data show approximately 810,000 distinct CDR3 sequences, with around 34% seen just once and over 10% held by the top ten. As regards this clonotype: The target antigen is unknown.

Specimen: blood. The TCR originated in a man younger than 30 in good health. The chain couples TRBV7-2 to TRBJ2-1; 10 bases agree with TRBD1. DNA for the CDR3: TGTGCCAGCAGCTCAGGAGGGACAGGGGTAGCAAATGAGCAGTTCTTC. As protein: CASSSGGTGVANEQFF.